These 10 T cell receptor beta chains were all obtained from the same sample, sequenced in a study of cytomegalovirus exposure and HLA in healthy donors. The PCR ran on 60 Vbeta and 13 Jbeta primers. Measured with immunoSEQ multiplex PCR; TCRdb has only the in-frame clones, and not every one. The sample holds about 210,000 clones, around 90% seen once. The sample comprised PBMCs. These receptors were obtained from a boy aged 2 to 10 in good health and CMV-seronegative.

This rearrangement joins TRBV5-1 to TRBJ1-4; no reliable D call. CDR1 SGHRS and CDR2 YFSETQ come from the germline V gene. CDR3 length: 12 amino acids. V was clipped by 5 bases and J by 8 bases, with 10 bases between them. The CDR3 reads CASRSTGEKLFF. CDR3 nucleotide sequence: TGCGCCAGCAGGTCCACGGGAGAAAAACTGTTTTTT.

The chain uses TRBV6-1 and TRBJ1-1; 7 nucleotides align to TRBD1. Trimming removed 6 bases from V and 0 bases from J; junction bases left unmatched: 4. This CDR3 is built from 14 residues. Germline CDR1 is MNHNS and CDR2 is SASEGT. CDR3 in DNA: TGTGCCAGCAGCGCGACAGGGTTGAACACTGAAGCTTTCTTT. Residues: CASSATGLNTEAFF.

The rearrangement joins TRBV5-6 to TRBJ1-6; unclear D gene. V gave up 0 bases and J gave up 6 bases, with 7 bases separating them. CDR1 and CDR2 from the germline V gene are SGHDT and YYEEEE. The CDR3 is 14 residues long. The DNA of the CDR3 is TGTGCCAGCAGCTTGGATGAGGGTAATTCACCCCTCCACTTT. It translates to CASSLDEGNSPLHF.

The chain employs TRBV6-1 and TRBJ1-1; no clear D gene. In germline, CDR1 is MNHNS, CDR2 SASEGT. Deletions cut 1 base from V and 1 base from J, with 16 bases between. This CDR3 is built from 17 residues. This CDR3 is CASSEGSDFLANTEAFF. CDR3 nucleotides: TGTGCCAGCAGTGAAGGGTCTGACTTTCTGGCGAACACTGAAGCTTTCTTT.

This sequence joins TRBV5-1 and TRBJ2-5, with 8 positions matching TRBD2. The CDR3 loop spans 14 amino acids. J gave up 6 bases and V 7 bases, and 11 bases lay outside the gene matches. The germline gives CDR1 SGHRS, CDR2 YFSETQ. The CDR3 reads CASSITSGGKTQYF. The CDR3 DNA reads as TGCGCCAGCTCAATCACTAGCGGTGGCAAGACCCAGTACTTC.

J is TRBJ1-5 and V is TRBV5-6; 7 bases match TRBD1. The V gene end was trimmed by 0 bases and the J gene end by 7 bases; junction bases not matched to a gene: 4. From germline, CDR1 is SGHDT and CDR2 YYEEEE. The CDR3 runs 14 residues. The DNA for the CDR3 is TGTGCCAGCAGCTTGGGGCAGGGGGACCAGCCCCAGCATTTT. The encoded protein is CASSLGQGDQPQHF.

The rearrangement uses TRBV5-1 and TRBJ1-1, with 7 bases lining up with TRBD1. The germline gives CDR1 SGHRS, CDR2 YFSETQ. CDR3 length equals 16 residues. V lost 3 bases and J lost 3; bases outside the gene matches: 11. The CDR3 coding sequence is TGCGCCAGCAGCTCCGACAGGGTTGGAGGGGACACTGAAGCTTTCTTT. Translated: CASSSDRVGGDTEAFF.

The chain carries TRBV18 and TRBJ1-5; D remains unclear. CDR3 length: 14 residues. Germline V gene lookup returns CDR1 KGHSH and CDR2 LQKENI. V gave up 2 bases and J gave up 1 base, with 6 bases separating them. The CDR3 sequence is CASSPAESNQPQHF. DNA for the CDR3: TGTGCCAGCTCACCAGCGGAGAGCAATCAGCCCCAGCATTTT.

The chain employs TRBV19 and TRBJ2-1; 7 bases match TRBD1. The CDR3 contains 13 residues. The junction had 7 bases not matched to a gene; V was cut back by 5 bases and J by 9 bases. Per the germline V gene, CDR1 is LNHDA and CDR2 is SQIVND (reference sequence). The CDR3 DNA follows: TGTGCCAGTAGTGGCAACAGGGGCGGTGAGCAGTTCTTC. Protein sequence: CASSGNRGGEQFF. The complete variable domain, with remaining parts taken from reference TRBV19 and TRBJ2-1, reads DGGITQSPKYLFRKEGQNVTLSCEQNLNHDAMYWYRQDPGQGLRLIYYSQIVNDFQKGDIAEGYSVSREKKESFPLTVTSAQKNPTAFYLCASSGNRGGEQFFGPGTRLTVL.

As DNA, the CDR3 is TGTGCCAGCAGTTTATTTTCCCGGGGGGGACTAGCAACAGATACGCAGTATTTT. Its translation is CASSLFSRGGLATDTQYF. This chain joins TRBV27 and TRBJ2-3; 9 bases align to TRBD2. Trimming removed 1 base from V and 3 bases from J; junction bases left unmatched: 11. CDR1 and CDR2 from the germline V gene are MNHEY and SMNVEV (reference sequence). The CDR3 runs to 18 residues.